This T cell receptor (beta chain) comes out of a study of early T cells in non-severe SARS-CoV-2 infection. At the level of the study: RNA in bulk from unsorted whole blood was sequenced, and chains were unpaired.

CDR3 size: 13 residues. Trimming left V 2 bases short and J 2 bases short, with 8 bases between. CDR1 is DFQATT and CDR2 is SNEGSKA in the germline V gene (reference sequence). Each single cDNA molecule received a unique molecular identifier. TCRdb reprocessed the 5' RACE reads via MiXCR and lists one record per CDR3 protein. The profile shows over 50,000 distinct CDR3 sequences, less than 14% of them singletons. Many counts were recorded for this clonotype. This chain links TRBV20-1 with TRBJ2-3; no reliable D call. Sequenced sample: whole blood. The receptor was derived from an adult who was a healthcare worker with PCR-confirmed SARS-CoV-2 infection or an uninfected control (not recorded which). Written as DNA, the CDR3 is TGCAGTGCTAGACACCTACTCACAGATACGCAGTATTTT. It yields the protein CSARHLLTDTQYF.